The TCR beta chain under discussion was sequenced for a study of OX40 agonist ivuxolimab in advanced cancers. Study as a whole: Enrollees could have had prior anti-PD-1, anti-PD-L1 or anti-CTLA-4 therapy, which approximately 40% had received. Broader study findings: Not determined was the antigen specificity of the expanded peripheral T cells.

In the case of this clone: No antigen is known for it.

TCRdb keeps only in-frame clones here, not all; method: immunoSEQ multiplex PCR. In the table there are 60,000 or so clones, around 84% of which are singletons. This CDR3 comprises 14 residues. V was pared by 7 bases and J by 8 bases, with 17 bases between. Germline V gene lookup returns CDR1 LNHDA and CDR2 SQIVND (reference sequence). The sequencing used CD4+ or CD8+ T cells sorted from blood, collected in a trial of the OX40 agonist ivuxolimab. This TCR derives from an adult with an advanced solid tumor such as melanoma, head and neck, liver or kidney cancer. The V call is TRBV19, the J call TRBJ1-4; D unclear. This chain's CDR3 is CASTEGSRLEKLFF. As DNA, the CDR3 is TGTGCCAGTACCGAAGGGTCCCGGCTCGAAAAACTGTTTTTT.